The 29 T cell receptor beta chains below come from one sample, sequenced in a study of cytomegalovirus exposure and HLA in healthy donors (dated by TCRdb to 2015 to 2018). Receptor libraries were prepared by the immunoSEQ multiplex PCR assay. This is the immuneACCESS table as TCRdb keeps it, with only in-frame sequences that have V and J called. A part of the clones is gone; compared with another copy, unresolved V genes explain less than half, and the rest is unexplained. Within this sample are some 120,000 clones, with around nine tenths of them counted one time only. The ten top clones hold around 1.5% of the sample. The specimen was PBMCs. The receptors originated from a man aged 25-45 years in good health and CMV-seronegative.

The CDR3 coding sequence is TGTGCCAGCAGGGTGACAGACGGCTACACCTTC. Translating gives CASRVTDGYTF. V is TRBV6-5 and J is TRBJ1-2; tentatively, D is TRBD1 (5 bases). V lost 6 bases and J lost 8, with 10 bases in between. The CDR3 runs 11 residues. Germline V gives CDR1 MNHEY, CDR2 SVGAGI.

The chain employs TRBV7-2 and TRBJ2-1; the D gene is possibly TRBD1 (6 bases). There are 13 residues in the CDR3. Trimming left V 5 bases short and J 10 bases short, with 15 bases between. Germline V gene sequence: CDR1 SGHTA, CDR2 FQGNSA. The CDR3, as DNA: TGTGCCAGCAGCACAAAACAGGGAGTGGAGCAGTTCTTC. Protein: CASSTKQGVEQFF.

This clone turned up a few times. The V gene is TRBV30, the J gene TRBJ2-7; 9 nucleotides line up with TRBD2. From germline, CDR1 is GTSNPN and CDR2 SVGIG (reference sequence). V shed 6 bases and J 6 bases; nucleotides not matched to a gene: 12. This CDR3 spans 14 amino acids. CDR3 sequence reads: CACANIAGVTEQYF. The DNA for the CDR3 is TGTGCCTGCGCTAATATAGCGGGAGTGACCGAGCAGTACTTC.

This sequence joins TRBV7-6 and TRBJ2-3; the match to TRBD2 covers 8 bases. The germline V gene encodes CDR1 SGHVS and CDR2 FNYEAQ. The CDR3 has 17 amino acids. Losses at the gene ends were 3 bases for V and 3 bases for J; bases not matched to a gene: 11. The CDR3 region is CASSLRGSGSLTDTQYF. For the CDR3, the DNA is TGTGCCAGCAGCTTGAGGGGGAGCGGGAGCTTGACAGATACGCAGTATTTT.

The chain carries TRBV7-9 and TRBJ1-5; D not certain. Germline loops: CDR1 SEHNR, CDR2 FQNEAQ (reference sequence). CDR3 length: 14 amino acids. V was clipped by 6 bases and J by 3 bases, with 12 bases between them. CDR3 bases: TGTGCCAGCAGTACAACAGAATCCAATCAGCCCCAGCATTTT. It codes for CASSTTESNQPQHF. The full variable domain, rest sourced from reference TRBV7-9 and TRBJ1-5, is DTGVSQNPRHKITKRGQNVTFRCDPISEHNRLYWYRQTLGQGPEFLTYFQNEAQLEKSRLLSDRFSAERPKGSFSTLEIQRTEQGDSAMYLCASSTTESNQPQHFGDGTRLSIL.

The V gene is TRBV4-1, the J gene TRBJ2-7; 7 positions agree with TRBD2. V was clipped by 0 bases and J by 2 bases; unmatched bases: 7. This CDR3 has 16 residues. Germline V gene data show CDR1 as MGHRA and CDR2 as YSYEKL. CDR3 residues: CASSQDAPSGTYEQYF. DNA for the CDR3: TGCGCCAGCAGCCAAGATGCGCCTAGCGGTACCTACGAGCAGTACTTC.

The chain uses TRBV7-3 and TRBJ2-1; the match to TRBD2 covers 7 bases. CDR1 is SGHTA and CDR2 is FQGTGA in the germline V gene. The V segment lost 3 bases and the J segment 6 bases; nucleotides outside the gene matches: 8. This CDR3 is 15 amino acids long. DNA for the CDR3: TGTGCCAGCAGCTTGAGTCCAGGGACTATCAATGAGCAGTTCTTC. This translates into CASSLSPGTINEQFF.

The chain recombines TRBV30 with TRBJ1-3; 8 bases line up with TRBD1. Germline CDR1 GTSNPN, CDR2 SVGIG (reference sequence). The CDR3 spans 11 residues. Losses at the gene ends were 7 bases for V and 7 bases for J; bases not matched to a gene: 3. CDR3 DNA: TGTGCCTCGTACAGGGGGAACACCATATATTTT. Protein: CASYRGNTIYF.

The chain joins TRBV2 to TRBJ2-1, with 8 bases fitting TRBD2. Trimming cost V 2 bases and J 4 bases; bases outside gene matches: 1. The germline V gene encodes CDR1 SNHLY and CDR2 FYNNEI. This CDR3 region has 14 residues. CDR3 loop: CASSELAGYNEQFF. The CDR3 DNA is TGTGCCAGCAGTGAACTAGCGGGTTACAATGAGCAGTTCTTC.

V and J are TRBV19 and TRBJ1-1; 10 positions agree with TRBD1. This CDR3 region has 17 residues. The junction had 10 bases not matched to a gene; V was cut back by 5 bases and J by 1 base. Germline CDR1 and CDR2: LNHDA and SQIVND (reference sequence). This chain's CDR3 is CASSDRQGARANTEAFF. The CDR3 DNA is TGTGCCAGTAGTGACCGACAGGGGGCGAGGGCGAACACTGAAGCTTTCTTT.

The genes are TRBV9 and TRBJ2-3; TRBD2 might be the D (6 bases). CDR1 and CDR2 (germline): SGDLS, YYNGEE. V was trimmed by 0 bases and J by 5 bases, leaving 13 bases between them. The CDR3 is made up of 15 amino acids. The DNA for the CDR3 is TGTGCCAGCAGCGTAGCCGCCTCGGGGGAAGATACGCAGTATTTT. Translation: CASSVAASGEDTQYF.

Here the CDR3 DNA reads TGTGCCTGGAAGACAGGGACGGCTGAAGCTTTCTTT. Amino acids: CAWKTGTAEAFF. The V and J genes are TRBV30 and TRBJ1-1, with 7 positions matching TRBD1. J was trimmed by 6 bases and V by 4 bases; bases with no gene match: 5. Looked up from germline, CDR1 is GTSNPN and CDR2 is SVGIG (reference sequence). The CDR3 runs 12 residues.

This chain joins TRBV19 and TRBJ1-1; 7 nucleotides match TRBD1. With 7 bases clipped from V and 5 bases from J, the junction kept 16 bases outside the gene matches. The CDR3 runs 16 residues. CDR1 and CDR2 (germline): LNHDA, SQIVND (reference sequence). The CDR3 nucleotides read TGTGCCAGTAAGTCGCGCCCGGGACAGCTTCAGACTGAAGCTTTCTTT. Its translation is CASKSRPGQLQTEAFF.

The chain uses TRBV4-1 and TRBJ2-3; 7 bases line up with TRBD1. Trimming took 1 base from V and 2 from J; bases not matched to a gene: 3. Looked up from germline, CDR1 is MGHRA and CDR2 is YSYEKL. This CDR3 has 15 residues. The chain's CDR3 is CASSQGDRFTDTQYF. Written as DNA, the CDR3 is TGCGCCAGCAGCCAAGGGGACAGATTCACAGATACGCAGTATTTT.

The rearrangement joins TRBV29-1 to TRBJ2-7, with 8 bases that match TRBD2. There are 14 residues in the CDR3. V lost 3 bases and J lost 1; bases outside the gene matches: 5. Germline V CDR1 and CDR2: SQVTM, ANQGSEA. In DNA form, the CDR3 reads TGCAGCGTTGAGCCTAGCGGGCATTCCTACGAGCAGTACTTC. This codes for CSVEPSGHSYEQYF.

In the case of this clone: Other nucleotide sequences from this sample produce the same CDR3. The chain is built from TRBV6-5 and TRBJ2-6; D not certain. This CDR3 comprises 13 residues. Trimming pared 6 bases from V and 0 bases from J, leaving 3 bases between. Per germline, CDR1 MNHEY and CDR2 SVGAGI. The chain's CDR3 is CASRASGANVLTF. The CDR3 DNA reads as TGTGCCAGCAGGGCCTCTGGGGCCAACGTCCTGACTTTC.

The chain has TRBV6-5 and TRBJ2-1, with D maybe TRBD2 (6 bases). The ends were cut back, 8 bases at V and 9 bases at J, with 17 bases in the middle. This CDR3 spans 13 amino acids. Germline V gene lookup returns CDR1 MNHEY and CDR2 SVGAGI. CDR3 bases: TGTGCCAGCCGGGGAGGAGTTGGGGGTGAGCAGTTCTTC. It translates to CASRGGVGGEQFF.

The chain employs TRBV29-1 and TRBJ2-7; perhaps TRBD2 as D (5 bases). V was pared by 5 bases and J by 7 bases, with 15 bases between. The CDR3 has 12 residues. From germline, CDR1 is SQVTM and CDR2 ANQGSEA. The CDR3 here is CSVSRAAGEQYF. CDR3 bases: TGCAGCGTTTCCCGAGCGGCTGGGGAGCAGTACTTC.

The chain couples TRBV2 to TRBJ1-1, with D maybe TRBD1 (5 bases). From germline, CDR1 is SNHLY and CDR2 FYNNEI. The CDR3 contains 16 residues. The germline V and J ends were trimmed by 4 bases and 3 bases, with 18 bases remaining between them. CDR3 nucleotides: TGTGCCAGCAGTGGACAGTTCAATAAGTGGGACACTGAAGCTTTCTTT. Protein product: CASSGQFNKWDTEAFF.

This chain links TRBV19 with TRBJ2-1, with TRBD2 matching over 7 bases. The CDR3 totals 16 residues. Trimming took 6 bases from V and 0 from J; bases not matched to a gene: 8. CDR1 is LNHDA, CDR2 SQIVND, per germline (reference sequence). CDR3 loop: CASRGRAGSSYNEQFF. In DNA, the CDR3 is TGTGCCAGTAGGGGGAGGGCGGGGAGCTCCTACAATGAGCAGTTCTTC.

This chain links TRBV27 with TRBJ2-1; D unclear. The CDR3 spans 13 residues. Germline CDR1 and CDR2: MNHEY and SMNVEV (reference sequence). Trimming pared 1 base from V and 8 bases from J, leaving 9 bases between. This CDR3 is CASSLLPQYEQFF. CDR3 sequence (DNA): TGTGCCAGCAGTTTATTGCCCCAGTATGAGCAGTTCTTC.

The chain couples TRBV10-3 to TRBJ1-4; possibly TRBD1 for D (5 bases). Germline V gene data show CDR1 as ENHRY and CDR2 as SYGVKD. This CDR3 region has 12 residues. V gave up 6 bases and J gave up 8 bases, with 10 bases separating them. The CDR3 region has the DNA TGTGCCATCAGCCAGGGAGGGGAAAAACTGTTTTTT. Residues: CAISQGGEKLFF.

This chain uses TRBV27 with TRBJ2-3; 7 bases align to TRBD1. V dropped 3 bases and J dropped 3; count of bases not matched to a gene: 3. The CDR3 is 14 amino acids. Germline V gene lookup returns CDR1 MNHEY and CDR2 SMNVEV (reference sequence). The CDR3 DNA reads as TGTGCCAGCAGTTTCCGACAGGGAACAGATACGCAGTATTTT. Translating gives CASSFRQGTDTQYF.

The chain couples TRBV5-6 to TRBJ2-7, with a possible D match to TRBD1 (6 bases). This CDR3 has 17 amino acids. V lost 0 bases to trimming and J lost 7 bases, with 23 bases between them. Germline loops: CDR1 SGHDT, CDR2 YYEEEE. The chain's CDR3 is CASSLAEEDSSLREQYF. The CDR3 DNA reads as TGTGCCAGCAGCTTGGCCGAAGAGGACAGCTCCCTACGGGAGCAGTACTTC.

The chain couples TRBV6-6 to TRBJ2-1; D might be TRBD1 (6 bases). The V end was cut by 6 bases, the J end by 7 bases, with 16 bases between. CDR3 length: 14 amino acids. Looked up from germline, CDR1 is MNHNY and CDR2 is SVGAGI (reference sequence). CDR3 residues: CASSDRTGRNEQFF. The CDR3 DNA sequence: TGTGCCAGCAGCGACAGGACCGGTCGAAATGAGCAGTTCTTC.

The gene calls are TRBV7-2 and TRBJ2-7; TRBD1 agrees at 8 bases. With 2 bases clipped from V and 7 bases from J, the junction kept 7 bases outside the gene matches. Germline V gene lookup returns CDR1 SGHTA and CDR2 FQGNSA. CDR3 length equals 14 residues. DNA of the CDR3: TGTGCCAGCAGCTTATTGGGACAGGCAGAGGAGCAGTACTTC. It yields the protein CASSLLGQAEEQYF.

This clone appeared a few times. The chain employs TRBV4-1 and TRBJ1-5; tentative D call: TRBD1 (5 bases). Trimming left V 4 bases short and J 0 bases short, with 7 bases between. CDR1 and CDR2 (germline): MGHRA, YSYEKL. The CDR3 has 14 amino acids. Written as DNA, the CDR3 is TGCGCCAGCAGCCCGACAGATAGCAATCAGCCCCAGCATTTT. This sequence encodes CASSPTDSNQPQHF.

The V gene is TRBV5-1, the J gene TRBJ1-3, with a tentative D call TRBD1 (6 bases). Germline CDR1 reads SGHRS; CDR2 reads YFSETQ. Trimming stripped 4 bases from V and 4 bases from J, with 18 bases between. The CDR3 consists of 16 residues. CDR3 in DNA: TGCGCCAGCAGCGTTTCTACAGGGATGACAGGAAACACCATATATTTT. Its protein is CASSVSTGMTGNTIYF.

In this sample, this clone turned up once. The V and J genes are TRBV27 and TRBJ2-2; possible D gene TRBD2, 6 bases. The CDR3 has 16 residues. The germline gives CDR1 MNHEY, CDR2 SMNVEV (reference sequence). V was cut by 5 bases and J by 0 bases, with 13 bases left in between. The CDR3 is CASSPLGEANTGELFF. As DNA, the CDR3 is TGTGCCAGCAGTCCCCTCGGGGAGGCGAACACCGGGGAGCTGTTTTTT.